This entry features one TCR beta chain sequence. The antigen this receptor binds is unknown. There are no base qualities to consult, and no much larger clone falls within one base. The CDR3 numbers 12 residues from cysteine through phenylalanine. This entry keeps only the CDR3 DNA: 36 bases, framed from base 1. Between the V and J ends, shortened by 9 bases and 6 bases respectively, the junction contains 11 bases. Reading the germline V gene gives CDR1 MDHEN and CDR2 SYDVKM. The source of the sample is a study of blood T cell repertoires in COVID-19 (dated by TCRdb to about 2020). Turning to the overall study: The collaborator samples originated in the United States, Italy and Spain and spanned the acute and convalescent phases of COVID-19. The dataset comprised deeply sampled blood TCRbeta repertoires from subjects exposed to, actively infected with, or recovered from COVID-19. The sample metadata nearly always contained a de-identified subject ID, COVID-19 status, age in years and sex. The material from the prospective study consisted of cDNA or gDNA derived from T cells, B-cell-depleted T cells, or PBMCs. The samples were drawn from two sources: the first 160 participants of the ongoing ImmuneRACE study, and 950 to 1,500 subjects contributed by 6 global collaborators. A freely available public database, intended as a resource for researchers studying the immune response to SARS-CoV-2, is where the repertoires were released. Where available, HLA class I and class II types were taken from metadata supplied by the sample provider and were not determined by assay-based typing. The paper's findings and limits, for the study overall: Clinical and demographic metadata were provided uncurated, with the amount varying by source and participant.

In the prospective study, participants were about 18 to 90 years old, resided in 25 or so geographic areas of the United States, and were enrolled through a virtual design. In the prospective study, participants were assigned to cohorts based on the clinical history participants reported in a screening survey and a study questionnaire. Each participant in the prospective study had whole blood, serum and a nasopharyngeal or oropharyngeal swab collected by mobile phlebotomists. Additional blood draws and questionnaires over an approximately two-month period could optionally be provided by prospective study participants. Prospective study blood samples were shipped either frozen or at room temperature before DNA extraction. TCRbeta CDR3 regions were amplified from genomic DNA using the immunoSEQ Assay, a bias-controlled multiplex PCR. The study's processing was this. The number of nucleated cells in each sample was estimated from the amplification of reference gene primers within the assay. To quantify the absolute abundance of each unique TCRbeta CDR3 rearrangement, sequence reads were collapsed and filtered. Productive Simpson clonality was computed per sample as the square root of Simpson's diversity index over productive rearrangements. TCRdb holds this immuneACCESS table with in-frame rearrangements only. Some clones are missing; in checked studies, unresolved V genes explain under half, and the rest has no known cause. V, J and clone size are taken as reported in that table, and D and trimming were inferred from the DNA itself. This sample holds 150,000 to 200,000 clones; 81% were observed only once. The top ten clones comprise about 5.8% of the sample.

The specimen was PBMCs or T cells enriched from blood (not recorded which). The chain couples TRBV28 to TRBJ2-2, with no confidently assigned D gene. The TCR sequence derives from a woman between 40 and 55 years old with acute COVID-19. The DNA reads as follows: TGTGCCAGTTACCTACGGGCCGGGGAGCTGTTTTTT. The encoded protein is CASYLRAGELFF.